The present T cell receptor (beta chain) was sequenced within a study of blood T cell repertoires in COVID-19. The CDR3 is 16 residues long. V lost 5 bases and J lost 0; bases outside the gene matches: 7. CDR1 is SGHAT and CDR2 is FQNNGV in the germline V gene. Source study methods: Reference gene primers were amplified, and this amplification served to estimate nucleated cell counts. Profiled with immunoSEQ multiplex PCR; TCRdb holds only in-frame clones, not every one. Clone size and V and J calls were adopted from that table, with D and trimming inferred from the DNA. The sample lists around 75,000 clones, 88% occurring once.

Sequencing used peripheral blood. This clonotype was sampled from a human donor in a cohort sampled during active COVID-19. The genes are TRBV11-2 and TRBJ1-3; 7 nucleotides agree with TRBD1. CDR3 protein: CASSLRTGASGNTIYF. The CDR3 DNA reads TGTGCCAGCAGCCTTAGGACAGGCGCCTCTGGAAACACCATATATTTT.